The clone carrying this T cell receptor beta chain is medium-sized (0.01 to 0.1%). Trimming cost V 6 bases and J 1 base; bases outside gene matches: 10. CDR3 size: 16 residues. The repertoire was sequenced with immunoSEQ multiplex PCR; TCRdb's copy has only in-frame clones and lacks some. The sample carries around 2,200 clones, around 22% recorded once. This sample was included in a study of T cells in localized non-small cell lung cancer. The gene calls are TRBV23-1 and TRBJ1-2, with TRBD1 matching over 8 bases. TRBV23-1 is an open reading frame, and its role is uncertain. This sequence was found in a woman aged 35 to 70 with stage II lung adenocarcinoma. Sequences were derived from lung tumor tissue, sampled before any cancer treatment. This chain's CDR3 is CASSHGQGQRNYGYTF. Written as DNA, the CDR3 is TGCGCCAGCAGCCACGGACAGGGCCAACGTAACTATGGCTACACCTTC.